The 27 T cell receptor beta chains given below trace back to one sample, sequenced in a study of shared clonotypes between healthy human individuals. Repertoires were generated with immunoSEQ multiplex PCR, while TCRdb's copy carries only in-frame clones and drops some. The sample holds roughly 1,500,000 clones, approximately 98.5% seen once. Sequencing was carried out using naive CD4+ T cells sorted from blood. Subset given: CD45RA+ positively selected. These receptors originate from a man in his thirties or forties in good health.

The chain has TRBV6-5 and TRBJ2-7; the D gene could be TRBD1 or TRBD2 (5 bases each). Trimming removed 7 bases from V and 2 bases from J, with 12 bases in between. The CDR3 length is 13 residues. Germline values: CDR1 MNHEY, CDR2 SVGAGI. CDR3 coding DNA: TGTGCCAGCAAACGGTGGGGACCCTACGAGCAGTACTTC. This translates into CASKRWGPYEQYF.

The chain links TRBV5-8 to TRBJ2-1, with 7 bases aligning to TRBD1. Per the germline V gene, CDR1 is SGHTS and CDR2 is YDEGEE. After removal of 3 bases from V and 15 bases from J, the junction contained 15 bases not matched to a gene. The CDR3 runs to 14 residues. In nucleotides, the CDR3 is TGTGCCAGCAGCTCGCCGGGACAGCGGCCCTCGACGTTCTTC. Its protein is CASSSPGQRPSTFF. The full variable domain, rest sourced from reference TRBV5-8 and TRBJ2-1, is EAGVTQSPTHLIKTRGQQATLRCSPISGHTSVYWYQQALGLGLQFLLWYDEGEERNRGNFPPRFSGRQFPNYSSELNVNALELEDSALYLCASSSPGQRPSTFFGPGTRLTVL.

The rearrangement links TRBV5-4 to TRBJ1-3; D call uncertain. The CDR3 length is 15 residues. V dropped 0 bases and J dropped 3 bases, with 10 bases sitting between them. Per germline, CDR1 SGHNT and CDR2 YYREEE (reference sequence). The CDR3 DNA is TGTGCCAGCAGCTTGGGACCGGAGAGTGGAAACACCATATATTTT. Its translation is CASSLGPESGNTIYF.

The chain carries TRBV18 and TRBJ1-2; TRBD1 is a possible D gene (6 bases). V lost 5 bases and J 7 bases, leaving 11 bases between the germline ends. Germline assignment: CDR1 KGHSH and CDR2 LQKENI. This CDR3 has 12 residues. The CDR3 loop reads CASSTTGFGYTF. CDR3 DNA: TGTGCCAGCTCAACTACAGGGTTTGGCTACACCTTC.

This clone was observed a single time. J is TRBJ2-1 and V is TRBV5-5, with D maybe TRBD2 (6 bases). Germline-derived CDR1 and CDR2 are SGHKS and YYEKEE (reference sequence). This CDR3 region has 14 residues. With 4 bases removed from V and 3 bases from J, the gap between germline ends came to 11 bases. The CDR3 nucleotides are TGTGCCAGCAGCATAGGGACTTACTACAATGAGCAGTTCTTC. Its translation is CASSIGTYYNEQFF.

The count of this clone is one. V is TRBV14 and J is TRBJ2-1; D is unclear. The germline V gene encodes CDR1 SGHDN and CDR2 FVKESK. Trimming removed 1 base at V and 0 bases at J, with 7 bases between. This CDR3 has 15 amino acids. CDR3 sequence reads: CASSQVGYSYNEQFF. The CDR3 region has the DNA TGTGCCAGCAGCCAAGTCGGGTACTCCTACAATGAGCAGTTCTTC.

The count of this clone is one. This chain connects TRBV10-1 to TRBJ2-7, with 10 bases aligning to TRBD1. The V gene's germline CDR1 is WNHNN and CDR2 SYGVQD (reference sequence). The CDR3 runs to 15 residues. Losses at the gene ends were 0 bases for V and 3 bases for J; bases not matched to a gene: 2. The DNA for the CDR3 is TGCGCCAGCAGTGAGTCTAGGACAGGGGGCTACGAGCAGTACTTC. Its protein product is CASSESRTGGYEQYF.

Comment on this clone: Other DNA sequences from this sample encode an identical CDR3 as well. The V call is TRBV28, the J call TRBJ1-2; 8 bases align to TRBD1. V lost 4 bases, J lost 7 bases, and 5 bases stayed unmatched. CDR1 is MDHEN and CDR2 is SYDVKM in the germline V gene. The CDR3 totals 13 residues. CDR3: CASSSGTGSGYTF. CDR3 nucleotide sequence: TGTGCCAGCAGTTCCGGGACAGGATCTGGCTACACCTTC.

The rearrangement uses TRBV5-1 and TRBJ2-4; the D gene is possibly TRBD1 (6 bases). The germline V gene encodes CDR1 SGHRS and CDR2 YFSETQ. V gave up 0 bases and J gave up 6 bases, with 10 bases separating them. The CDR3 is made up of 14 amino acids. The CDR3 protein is CASSLEQGGNIQYF. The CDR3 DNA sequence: TGCGCCAGCAGCTTGGAACAGGGCGGAAACATTCAGTACTTC.

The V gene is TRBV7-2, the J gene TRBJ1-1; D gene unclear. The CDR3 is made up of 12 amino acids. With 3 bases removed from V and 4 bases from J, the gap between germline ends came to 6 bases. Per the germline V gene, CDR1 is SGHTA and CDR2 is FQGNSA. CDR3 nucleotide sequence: TGTGCCAGCAGCTTTGCCGGCACTGAAGCTTTCTTT. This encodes CASSFAGTEAFF.

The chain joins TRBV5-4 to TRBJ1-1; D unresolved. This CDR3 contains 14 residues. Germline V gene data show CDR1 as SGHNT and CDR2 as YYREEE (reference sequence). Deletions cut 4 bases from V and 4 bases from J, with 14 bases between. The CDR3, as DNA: TGTGCCAGCAGCCCTGCGACCGGATTCACTGAAGCTTTCTTT. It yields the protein CASSPATGFTEAFF.

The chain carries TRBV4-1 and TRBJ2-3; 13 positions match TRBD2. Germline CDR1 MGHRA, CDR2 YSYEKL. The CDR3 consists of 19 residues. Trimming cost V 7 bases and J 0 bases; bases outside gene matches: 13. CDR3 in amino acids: CASNERLAGGVGSTDTQYF. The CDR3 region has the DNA TGCGCCAGCAATGAACGACTAGCGGGAGGTGTTGGGAGCACAGATACGCAGTATTTT.

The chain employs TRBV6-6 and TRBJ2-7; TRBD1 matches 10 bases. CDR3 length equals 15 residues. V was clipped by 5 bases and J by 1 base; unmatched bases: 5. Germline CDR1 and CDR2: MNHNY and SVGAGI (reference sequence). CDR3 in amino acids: CASSKRDRGSYEQYF. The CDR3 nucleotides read TGTGCCAGCAGTAAGCGGGACAGGGGATCCTACGAGCAGTACTTC.

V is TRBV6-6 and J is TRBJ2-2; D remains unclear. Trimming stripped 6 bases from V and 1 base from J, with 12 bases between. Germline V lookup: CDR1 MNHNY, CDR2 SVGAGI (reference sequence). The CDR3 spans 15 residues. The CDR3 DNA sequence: TGTGCCAGCAGATCTCGTACGGGGAACACCGGGGAGCTGTTTTTT. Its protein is CASRSRTGNTGELFF.

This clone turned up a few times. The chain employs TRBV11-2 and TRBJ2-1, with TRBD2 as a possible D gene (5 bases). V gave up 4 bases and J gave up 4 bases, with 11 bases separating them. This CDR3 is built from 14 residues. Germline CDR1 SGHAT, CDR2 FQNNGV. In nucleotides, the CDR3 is TGTGCCAGCAGCTCCCTTACGGGATACAATGAGCAGTTCTTC. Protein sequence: CASSSLTGYNEQFF.

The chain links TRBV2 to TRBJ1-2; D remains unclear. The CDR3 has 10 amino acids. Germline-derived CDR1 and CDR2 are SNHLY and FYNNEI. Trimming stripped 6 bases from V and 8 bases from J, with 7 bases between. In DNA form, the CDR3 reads TGTGCCAGCAGGGAACCCGGCTACACCTTC. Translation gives CASREPGYTF.

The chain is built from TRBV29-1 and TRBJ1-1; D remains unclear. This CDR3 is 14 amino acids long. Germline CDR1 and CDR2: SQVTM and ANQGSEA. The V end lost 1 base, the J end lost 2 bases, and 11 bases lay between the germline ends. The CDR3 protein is CSVEVRLANTEAFF. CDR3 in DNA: TGCAGCGTTGAAGTCCGATTGGCAAACACTGAAGCTTTCTTT. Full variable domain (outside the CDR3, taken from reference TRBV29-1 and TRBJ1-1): SAVISQKPSRDICQRGTSLTIQCQVDSQVTMMFWYRQQPGQSLTLIATANQGSEATYESGFVIDKFPISRPNLTFSTLTVSNMSPEDSSIYLCSVEVRLANTEAFFGQGTRLTVV.

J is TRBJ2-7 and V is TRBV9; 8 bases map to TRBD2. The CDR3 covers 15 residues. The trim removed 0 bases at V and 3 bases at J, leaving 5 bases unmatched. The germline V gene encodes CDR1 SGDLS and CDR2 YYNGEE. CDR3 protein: CASSVGVAGNYEQYF. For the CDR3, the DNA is TGTGCCAGCAGCGTAGGGGTAGCGGGGAACTACGAGCAGTACTTC.

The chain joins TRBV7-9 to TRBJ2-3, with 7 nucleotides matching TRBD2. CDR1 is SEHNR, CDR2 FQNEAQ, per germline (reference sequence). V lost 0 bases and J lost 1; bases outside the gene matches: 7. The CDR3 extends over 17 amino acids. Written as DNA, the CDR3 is TGTGCCAGCAGCTTAGCCGACGGGAGGCGGGGCACAGATACGCAGTATTTT. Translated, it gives CASSLADGRRGTDTQYF.

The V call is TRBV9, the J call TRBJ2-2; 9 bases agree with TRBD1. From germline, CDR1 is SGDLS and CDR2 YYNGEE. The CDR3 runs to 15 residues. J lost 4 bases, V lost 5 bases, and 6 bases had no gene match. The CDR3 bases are TGTGCCAGCAGAAGGGACAGGGTGAGCACCGGGGAGCTGTTTTTT. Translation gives CASRRDRVSTGELFF.

DNA of the CDR3: TGTGCCAGCAGTGACCTCTTGGGTGAGCAGTTCTTC. Amino acid sequence: CASSDLLGEQFF. This sequence joins TRBV6-4 and TRBJ2-1; D uncertain. Germline CDR1 and CDR2: MRHNA and SNTAGT. The V end lost 2 bases, the J end lost 9 bases, and 8 bases lay between the germline ends. The CDR3 runs to 12 residues.

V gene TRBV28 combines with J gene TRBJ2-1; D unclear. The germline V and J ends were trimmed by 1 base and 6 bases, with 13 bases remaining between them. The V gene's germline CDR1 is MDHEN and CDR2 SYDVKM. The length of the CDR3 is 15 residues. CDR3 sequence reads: CASSLSGPRSNEQFF. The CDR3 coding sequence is TGTGCCAGCAGTTTATCAGGACCTCGGTCCAATGAGCAGTTCTTC.

The CDR3 loop is CASSEDRGLSTDTQYF. DNA for the CDR3: TGTGCCAGCAGCGAAGACAGGGGCCTTAGCACAGATACGCAGTATTTT. V gene TRBV5-6 combines with J gene TRBJ2-3; 8 bases align to TRBD1. This CDR3 contains 16 residues. Per germline, CDR1 SGHDT and CDR2 YYEEEE. V lost 4 bases to trimming and J lost 0 bases; unmatched junction nucleotides: 7.

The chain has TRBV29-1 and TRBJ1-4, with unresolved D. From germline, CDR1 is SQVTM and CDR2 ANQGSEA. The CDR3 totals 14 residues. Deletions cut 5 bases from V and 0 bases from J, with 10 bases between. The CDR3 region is CSVLQTATNEKLFF. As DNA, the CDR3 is TGCAGCGTTCTCCAGACTGCAACTAATGAAAAACTGTTTTTT.

CDR3: CASSGTGGNQPQHF. The CDR3 DNA reads as TGTGCCAGCAGCGGGACAGGGGGTAATCAGCCCCAGCATTTT. The chain carries TRBV7-8 and TRBJ1-5, with 11 bases fitting TRBD1. Germline trimming cut 5 bases from V and 4 bases from J; bases unmatched to any gene: 1. This CDR3 has 14 residues. Germline V gives CDR1 SGHVS, CDR2 FQNEAQ.

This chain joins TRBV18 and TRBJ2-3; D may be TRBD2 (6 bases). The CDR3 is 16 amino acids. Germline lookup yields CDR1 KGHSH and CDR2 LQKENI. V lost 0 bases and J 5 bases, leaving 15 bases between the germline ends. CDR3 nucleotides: TGTGCCAGCTCACCACCGCGCGGGATAGCCCAAGATACGCAGTATTTT. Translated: CASSPPRGIAQDTQYF. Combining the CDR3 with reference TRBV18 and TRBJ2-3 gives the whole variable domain NAGVMQNPRHLVRRRGQEARLRCSPMKGHSHVYWYRQLPEEGLKFMVYLQKENIIDESGMPKERFSAEFPKEGPSILRIQQVVRGDSAAYFCASSPPRGIAQDTQYFGPGTRLTVL.

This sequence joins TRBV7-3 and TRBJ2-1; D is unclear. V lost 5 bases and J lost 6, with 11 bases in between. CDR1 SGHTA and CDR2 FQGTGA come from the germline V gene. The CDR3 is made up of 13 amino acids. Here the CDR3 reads CASSQVGGNEQFF. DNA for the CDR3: TGTGCCAGCAGCCAAGTTGGTGGCAATGAGCAGTTCTTC. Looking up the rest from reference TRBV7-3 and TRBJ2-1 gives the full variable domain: GAGVSQTPSNKVTEKGKYVELRCDPISGHTALYWYRQSLGQGPEFLIYFQGTGAADDSGLPNDRFFAVRPEGSVSTLKIQRTERGDSAVYLCASSQVGGNEQFFGPGTRLTVL.